Listed below are T cell receptor beta chains from one sample, sequenced in a study of blood T cell repertoires in COVID-19. Using immunoSEQ multiplex PCR, the repertoire was profiled, and TCRdb retains in-frame clones only, with some absent. Of approximately 20,000 clones in the sample, over 70% are singletons; the top ten hold roughly 12%. The specimen was peripheral blood. The receptors were gathered from a man aged 55-75 years with active COVID-19. Each CDR3 is given with its conserved first and last residue. The D gene is left open where the match is weak.

TRBV20-1	.	TRBJ2-1	15	TGCAGTGCTAGTGGTAGGACAGACTCCTACAATGAGCAGTTCTTC	CSASGRTDSYNEQFF
TRBV15	TRBD1	TRBJ1-2	17	TGTGCCACCAGCAAAGGACAGGCGGTCGGCCTAGGTCGCGGCTACACCTTC	CATSKGQAVGLGRGYTF
TRBV6-5	TRBD1	TRBJ1-4	14	TGTGCCAGCAGCCGGGACAGGGTAAATGAAAAACTGTTTTTT	CASSRDRVNEKLFF
TRBV6-4	.	TRBJ2-4	13	TGTGCCAGCAGTGAGTCGCCCGGGAACATTCAGTACTTC	CASSESPGNIQYF
TRBV3-1/TRBV3-2	.	TRBJ2-1	18	TGTGCCAGCAGCCATTACTCACCCCAAGCCCGCTCCTACAATGAGCAGTTCTTC	CASSHYSPQARSYNEQFF
TRBV3-1/TRBV3-2	TRBD1	TRBJ2-7	14	TGTGCCAGCGGGGCGGGACAGGGAGTCTACGAGCAGTACTTC	CASGAGQGVYEQYF
TRBV19	TRBD1	TRBJ1-1	14	TGTGCCAGTACTAACAGGGGAGACGGCACTGAAGCTTTCTTT	CASTNRGDGTEAFF
TRBV9	.	TRBJ2-2	13	TGTGCCAGCAGCGGACTTGACACCGGGGAGCTGTTTTTT	CASSGLDTGELFF
TRBV19	.	TRBJ2-1	15	TGTGCCAGCCAGACCGAAACCAGGGGCTATCCCCCCCAGTTCTTC	CASQTETRGYPPQFF
TRBV3-1/TRBV3-2	.	TRBJ2-7	11	TGTGCCAGCAGGCGGGGGCACGAGCAGTACTTC	CASRRGHEQYF
TRBV6-4	.	TRBJ2-1	14	TGTGCCAGCAGTGACCAGACAACCTACAATGAGCAGTTCTTC	CASSDQTTYNEQFF
TRBV5-6	.	TRBJ2-1	15	TGTGCCAGCAGCCCTATACCGGGAGCCTACAATGAGCAGTTCTTC	CASSPIPGAYNEQFF
TRBV30	TRBD2	TRBJ2-5	15	TGTGCCTGGAGTGTCACTAGCGGGAGTATGGAGACCCAGTACTTC	CAWSVTSGSMETQYF